This T cell receptor beta chain was profiled in a study of blood T cells in healthy people across ages. Overall study results and limits: Higher diversity and more naive CD4+ cells were features of long-lived donors, compared to aged donors.

Every sample had a minimum of 6 million PBMCs isolated. In this sample, this clonotype turned up a few times. Its cognate antigen is unknown. For the second PCR, which ran for roughly 7 to 11 cycles, a sample-barcoded 5' primer and a J-beta primer mix were used. TCRdb used MiXCR to reprocess the 5' RACE reads, holding one entry per CDR3 protein. Among around 400,000 distinct CDR3 sequences, about 49% were seen once, and the ten largest hold around 49%. This TCR was sampled from a man in his sixties in good health. The sample taken for sequencing was blood.

The CDR3 here is CASSAGRGNTQYF. The CDR3, as DNA: TGTGCCAGCAGCGCAGGCAGGGGCAATACGCAGTATTTT. The V and J genes are TRBV7-2 and TRBJ2-3; weak D call: TRBD1 (6 bases). V dropped 5 bases and J dropped 7 bases, with 13 bases sitting between them. The CDR3 is 13 residues long. Germline loops: CDR1 SGHTA, CDR2 FQGNSA.